The 13 T cell receptor beta chains below come from one sample, sequenced in a study of T cells in severe cutaneous drug reactions. Sequenced patients had Stevens-Johnson syndrome or toxic epidermal necrolysis caused by carbamazepine. The iRepertoire multiplex PCR system with TCR subtype-specific primers built both bulk and single-cell libraries. TCRdb re-called the multiplex PCR reads and gives one entry per CDR3 protein, without DNA. This sample's table reports about 3,800 distinct CDR3 sequences. The sequencing sample was made of PBMCs. Receptor source: a human donor with Stevens-Johnson syndrome, a severe cutaneous drug reaction.

The chain recombines TRBV2 with TRBJ2-5. The CDR3 runs to 11 residues. The germline gives CDR1 SNHLY, CDR2 FYNNEI. The CDR3 region is CASRELETQYF.

The rearrangement uses TRBV28 and TRBJ2-1; lacking DNA, the TRBD2 call made by TCRdb goes unchecked. From germline, CDR1 is MDHEN and CDR2 SYDVKM. There are 15 residues in the CDR3. This CDR3 reads CASSFLSGSYNEQFF.

By frequency, this clonotype registers medium-sized. This CDR3 reads CASKGLAGGNEQFF. The chain combines TRBV2 with TRBJ2-1; without DNA, the TCRdb call of TRBD2 cannot be checked. The CDR3 covers 14 residues. CDR1 is SNHLY and CDR2 is FYNNEI in the germline V gene.

The gene calls are TRBV19 and TRBJ1-2; TCRdb indicates TRBD1, and absent DNA this call remains unverified. This CDR3 spans 12 amino acids. The germline V gene has CDR1 LNHDA and CDR2 SQIVND (reference sequence). CDR3 residues: CASSSEGSGYTF. Complete variable domain (other parts from reference TRBV19 and TRBJ1-2): DGGITQSPKYLFRKEGQNVTLSCEQNLNHDAMYWYRQDPGQGLRLIYYSQIVNDFQKGDIAEGYSVSREKKESFPLTVTSAQKNPTAFYLCASSSEGSGYTFGSGTRLTVV.

The chain links TRBV28 to TRBJ2-1. Germline V gives CDR1 MDHEN, CDR2 SYDVKM. The CDR3 contains 14 residues. The CDR3: CASSLGTDYNEQFF.

This clonotype is labeled medium-sized based on frequency. The chain employs TRBV11-2 and TRBJ2-1; the TCRdb D gene call, TRBD2, has no DNA to confirm it. The CDR3 spans 16 residues. Germline values: CDR1 SGHAT, CDR2 FQNNGV. CDR3 loop: CASSFSGRAPYNEQFF.

The V and J genes are TRBV20-1 and TRBJ2-7; TCRdb picks TRBD1, but there is no DNA to check that call. The germline V gene has CDR1 DFQATT and CDR2 SNEGSKA (reference sequence). The CDR3 is 13 amino acids. The CDR3 here is CSARDRGDTEQYF.

The chain has TRBV15 and TRBJ2-2. The germline gives CDR1 LNHNV, CDR2 YYDKDF (reference sequence). The CDR3 extends over 12 amino acids. The CDR3 here is CATSTSGGRLFF.

The chain uses TRBV4-1 and TRBJ1-1. CDR1 is MGHRA, CDR2 YSYEKL, per germline. This CDR3 comprises 15 residues. The CDR3 loop is CASSQEDLAFGEAFF.

This clonotype is identified as medium-sized from frequency. V is TRBV30 and J is TRBJ2-7; TCRdb calls TRBD1, which cannot be checked without DNA. This CDR3 spans 13 amino acids. Per the germline V gene, CDR1 is GTSNPN and CDR2 is SVGIG (reference sequence). This CDR3 is CAWSRQGSYEQYF.

This clonotype shows up as medium-sized by frequency. CDR3 amino acids: CAWSLAGSVTQYF. V gene TRBV30 combines with J gene TRBJ2-3; as DNA is missing, the TRBD1 call by TCRdb cannot be tested. Germline-derived CDR1 and CDR2 are GTSNPN and SVGIG (reference sequence). The CDR3 extends over 13 amino acids.

The CDR3 region is CASSFTREVPEQFF. This chain uses TRBV5-8 with TRBJ2-1; TCRdb returns TRBD2, unconfirmable since there is no DNA. This CDR3 has 14 amino acids. Germline-derived CDR1 and CDR2 are SGHTS and YDEGEE.

This clonotype is classed as medium-sized (0.01 to 0.1%) by frequency. The chain carries TRBV6-2 or TRBV6-3 and TRBJ2-1; TCRdb's assignment of TRBD1 cannot be checked, as there is no DNA. The CDR3 covers 14 residues. Germline CDR1 and CDR2: MNHEY and SVGEGT. CDR3 region: CASRQTGFNNEQFF.